This T cell receptor (beta chain) was identified during a study of blood T cell repertoires in COVID-19 (dated by TCRdb to about 2020). In the study overall: Collaborator samples came from the United States, Italy and Spain and covered acute and convalescent phases of COVID-19. The prospective study material was composed of cDNA or gDNA derived from T cells, B-cell-depleted T cells, or PBMCs. Deeply sampled blood TCRbeta repertoires from subjects exposed to, actively infected with, or recovered from COVID-19 were included in the dataset. The repertoires were released in a freely available public database intended as a resource for research on the immune response to SARS-CoV-2. Samples were obtained from the ongoing ImmuneRACE study (first 160 participants) and from 1,200 or so subjects provided by 6 global collaborators. Nearly every sample came with metadata listing a de-identified subject ID, COVID-19 status, age in years and sex. Where available, HLA class I and class II types were obtained from metadata supplied by the sample provider rather than from assay-based typing. The investigation overall reported the following: Clinical and demographic metadata were provided uncurated, with the amount varying by source and participant.

Between the V and J ends, shortened by 4 bases and 8 bases respectively, the junction contains 14 bases. According to the germline V gene (reference sequence), CDR1 reads LGHDT and CDR2 reads YNNKEL. There are 13 amino acids in the CDR3, from cysteine to phenylalanine inclusive. Only the CDR3 DNA is retained, 39 bases long and in frame from the first base. Comments on this clone: Its antigen is currently not known. The sample holds no much larger clone one base away, and base qualities are not on file.

Each collaborating institution followed its own protocols to collect whole blood in K2EDTA tubes. Collaborator samples were shipped for TCRbeta analysis as frozen whole blood, isolated PBMCs, or DNA extracted from either sample type. TCRbeta CDR3 regions were amplified from genomic DNA by means of the immunoSEQ Assay, a bias-controlled multiplex PCR. Per the authors' processing: The number of nucleated cells in each sample was estimated by amplification of reference gene primers within the assay. Sequence reads were collapsed and filtered to measure the absolute abundance of every unique TCRbeta CDR3 rearrangement. For each sample, productive Simpson clonality was calculated as the square root of Simpson's diversity index across productive rearrangements. TCRdb obtained this table from immuneACCESS and retained in-frame rearrangements with V and J assigned. These tables miss some clones; where compared with another copy, unresolved V genes account for less than half of the shortfall, and the remainder is unexplained. V and J calls and clone size are copied from that table; D and trimming were computed from the DNA. Present in this sample are tens of thousands of clones, 88% of which were seen just once. The biggest ten clones account for about 10% of the sample.

This receptor was taken from a man between 45 and 60 years old with active COVID-19. This receptor chain uses TRBV3-1 (or the pseudogene TRBV3-2) and TRBJ1-2, and perhaps TRBD1 as D gene, on 6 matching bases. Sequenced material: peripheral blood. The bases read TGTGCCAGCAGCCCTCGACAGGCGCAGGGCTACACCTTC. This yields the protein CASSPRQAQGYTF.